This entry concerns a single TCR beta chain. What it recognizes is unknown. This sample is drawn from a study of monozygotic twins with inflammatory bowel disease. Study-level findings and limits: Healthy twins showed more clonotype sharing with others than IBD patients, especially patients with disease activity.

The CDR3 is made up of 17 amino acids. Germline V gives CDR1 SGHDT, CDR2 YYEEEE. Researchers used template switching to add UMIs featuring a 6-nucleotide sample barcode. TCRalpha and TCRbeta cDNA went through nested PCRs of around 16 and 10 cycles, two in total. TCRdb reprocessed the 5' RACE reads and keeps a single row for each CDR3 protein, giving no DNA. The table lists fewer than 400,000 distinct CDR3 sequences. The sequence derives from a human donor with ulcerative colitis or Crohn's disease, or a healthy co-twin of an affected twin (not recorded which). The J gene is TRBJ1-5, the V gene TRBV5-6; TCRdb returns TRBD1, unconfirmable since there is no DNA. Sequencing used blood. The CDR3 region is CASSYWSTGTAHQPQHF.